One sample yielded the 23 T cell receptor beta chains listed below, sequenced in a study of blood T cell repertoires in COVID-19 (dated by TCRdb to the early 2020s). Library construction relied on the immunoSEQ multiplex PCR assay. In its TCRdb copy, this immuneACCESS table keeps in-frame sequences only and misses some clones. Where compared with another copy, unresolved V genes explain less than half of these, and the others have no known cause. The sample contains hundreds of thousands of clones, less than 90% of them found a single time. Around 8% of the sample is held by the ten biggest clonotypes. The sequencing sample was made of PBMCs or T cells enriched from blood (not recorded which). The receptors here all came from a woman aged 55-69 years who had recovered from COVID-19.

The chain recombines TRBV7-8 with TRBJ1-5; D gene unclear. The germline gives CDR1 SGHVS, CDR2 FQNEAQ. The CDR3 is 14 residues long. Trimming shortened V by 1 base and J by 7 bases, and 11 bases separated the two germline ends. As DNA, the CDR3 is TGTGCCAGCAGCTTAGGTGAGATCTGGCAGCCCCAGCATTTT. It encodes CASSLGEIWQPQHF.

The chain links TRBV3-1 (or the pseudogene TRBV3-2) to TRBJ1-2, with a weak D call TRBD1 (5 bases). The CDR3 spans 16 residues. CDR1 and CDR2 from the germline V gene are LGHDT and YNNKEL (reference sequence). The germline V and J ends were trimmed by 0 bases and 1 base, with 12 bases remaining between them. The CDR3 loop reads CASSQDPQGFNYGYTF. Written as DNA, the CDR3 is TGTGCCAGCAGCCAAGATCCTCAGGGTTTTAACTATGGCTACACCTTC.

The chain links TRBV6-5 to TRBJ1-5; D perhaps matches TRBD1 (5 bases). V shed 6 bases and J shed 3 bases, with 15 bases lying between them. The CDR3 runs to 15 residues. CDR1 is MNHEY and CDR2 is SVGAGI in the germline V gene. The CDR3 DNA reads as TGTGCCAGCAGGCCGGGGGTCGTGGTCAATCAGCCCCAGCATTTT. Protein: CASRPGVVVNQPQHF.

The V call is TRBV5-1, the J call TRBJ1-1, with D tentatively TRBD1 (6 bases). CDR1 and CDR2 from the germline V gene are SGHRS and YFSETQ. CDR3 length: 13 amino acids. V was trimmed by 0 bases and J by 8 bases, leaving 11 bases between them. This CDR3 is CASSLATGREAFF. CDR3 DNA sequence: TGCGCCAGCAGCTTGGCCACAGGGAGAGAAGCTTTCTTT.

The chain couples TRBV11-2 to TRBJ1-6; D remains unclear. Per germline, CDR1 SGHAT and CDR2 FQNNGV. Trimming took 4 bases from V and 6 from J, leaving 13 bases between them. CDR3 length equals 15 residues. CDR3 DNA sequence: TGTGCCAGCAGCTCCCGAGCGGGTTTTAATTCACCCCTCCACTTT. This translates into CASSSRAGFNSPLHF.

The chain couples TRBV25-1 to TRBJ2-1; D unresolved. With 3 bases removed from V and 4 bases from J, the gap between germline ends came to 10 bases. The CDR3 runs to 14 residues. CDR1 is MGHDK and CDR2 is SYGVNS in the germline V gene. The CDR3 DNA sequence: TGTGCCAGCAGTGACGCCGCCAGGTACAATGAGCAGTTCTTC. As protein: CASSDAARYNEQFF. Based on the CDR3 plus reference TRBV25-1 and TRBJ2-1, the full variable domain is EADIYQTPRYLVIGTGKKITLECSQTMGHDKMYWYQQDPGMELHLIHYSYGVNSTEKGDLSSESTVSRIRTEHFPLTLESARPSHTSQYLCASSDAARYNEQFFGPGTRLTVL.

This chain connects TRBV12-5 to TRBJ1-5; possibly TRBD1 for D (6 bases). The CDR3 is 13 amino acids. V lost 4 bases and J lost 7, with 11 bases in between. CDR1 is LGHNT, CDR2 FRNRAP, per germline. The CDR3 is CASGSTGPQPQHF. Here the CDR3 DNA reads TGTGCTAGTGGTTCAACAGGGCCACAGCCCCAGCATTTT.

The chain joins TRBV2 to TRBJ2-5, with D possibly TRBD2 on 7 matching bases. The CDR3 is 13 amino acids. Germline CDR1 and CDR2: SNHLY and FYNNEI. Trimming took 8 bases from V and 1 from J, leaving 11 bases between them. This chain's CDR3 is CASWGGPQETQYF. The CDR3 bases are TGTGCCAGCTGGGGGGGCCCCCAAGAGACCCAGTACTTC.

About this clone: The sample has other DNA sequences that encode this CDR3 too. Written as DNA, the CDR3 is TGTGCCAGCAGCCAAGATCGAAACAGCTATGGCTACACCTTC. This encodes CASSQDRNSYGYTF. The chain links TRBV14 to TRBJ1-2; D ambiguous. The germline CDR1 and CDR2 sequences are SGHDN and FVKESK. V dropped 0 bases and J dropped 4 bases, with 9 bases sitting between them. The CDR3 contains 14 residues.

This clone was picked up one time. The V and J genes are TRBV18 and TRBJ2-5; a weak D match, TRBD1 (7 bases). The germline CDR1 and CDR2 sequences are KGHSH and LQKENI. The CDR3 covers 14 residues. V was pared by 0 bases and J by 6 bases, with 11 bases between. The CDR3 reads CASSPPSGGQTQYF. DNA for the CDR3: TGTGCCAGCTCACCACCGTCAGGGGGGCAGACCCAGTACTTC.

The rearrangement uses TRBV6-2 or TRBV6-3 and TRBJ2-2, with 9 positions matching TRBD1. The J segment lost 6 bases and the V segment lost 5 bases, leaving 4 bases of the junction unmatched. Germline loops: CDR1 MNHEY, CDR2 SVGEGT. The length of the CDR3 is 14 residues. CDR3 sequence reads: CASSLDRGAGELFF. The CDR3 DNA reads TGTGCCAGCAGTCTCGACAGGGGGGCCGGGGAGCTGTTTTTT.

The chain recombines TRBV3-1 (or the pseudogene TRBV3-2) with TRBJ1-2; possible D gene TRBD1, 5 bases. V lost 0 bases, J lost 6 bases, and 11 bases lay in between. CDR1 and CDR2 (germline): LGHDT, YNNKEL (reference sequence). This CDR3 contains 14 residues. CDR3 coding DNA: TGTGCCAGCAGCCAAGATGGGGGGGAGGATGGCTACACCTTC. As protein: CASSQDGGEDGYTF.

The V call is TRBV5-1, the J call TRBJ2-3; 10 bases agree with TRBD2. Germline lookup yields CDR1 SGHRS and CDR2 YFSETQ. V trimming: 7 bases; J trimming: 3 bases; junction bases outside the gene matches: 5. The CDR3 sequence is 14 residues long. The CDR3 is CASASGGATDTQYF. The CDR3 DNA follows: TGCGCCAGCGCAAGCGGGGGGGCGACAGATACGCAGTATTTT.

The rearrangement uses TRBV27 and TRBJ2-2; TRBD1 agrees at 7 bases. This CDR3 is 15 amino acids long. Per the germline V gene, CDR1 is MNHEY and CDR2 is SMNVEV (reference sequence). The trim removed 8 bases at V and 0 bases at J, leaving 6 bases unmatched. The CDR3 is CASGKGTANTGELFF. CDR3 coding DNA: TGTGCCAGCGGTAAGGGGACAGCGAACACCGGGGAGCTGTTTTTT.

CDR3 nucleotide sequence: TGTGCCATCAGTGAGTCGCCCACCGCGGGGGGGCTGGGCACTGAAGCTTTCTTT. Its protein is CAISESPTAGGLGTEAFF. This rearrangement joins TRBV10-3 to TRBJ1-1; D may be TRBD1 (6 bases). There are 18 residues in the CDR3. From germline, CDR1 is ENHRY and CDR2 SYGVKD. V lost 0 bases, J lost 4 bases, and 21 bases lay in between.

V gene TRBV11-2 combines with J gene TRBJ2-7; no definite D call. The CDR3 spans 11 residues. Trimming cost V 5 bases and J 4 bases, with 6 bases left between them. The germline CDR1 and CDR2 sequences are SGHAT and FQNNGV. The CDR3 sequence is CASSEWYEQYF. CDR3 sequence (DNA): TGTGCCAGCAGCGAGTGGTACGAGCAGTACTTC.

The gene calls are TRBV24-1 and TRBJ1-2; D is perhaps TRBD1 (6 bases). CDR1 and CDR2 (germline): KGHDR, SFDVKD. The CDR3 is made up of 15 amino acids. V lost 2 bases to trimming and J lost 7 bases, with 16 bases between them. The CDR3 protein is CATSDSGGPWGGYTF. CDR3 in DNA: TGTGCCACCAGTGATTCCGGGGGGCCCTGGGGTGGCTACACCTTC.

CDR3: CSVRMTGNTGELFF. The CDR3 bases are TGCAGCGTTCGAATGACAGGGAACACCGGGGAGCTGTTTTTT. This sequence joins TRBV29-1 and TRBJ2-2; maybe TRBD1 (6 bases). The CDR3 runs 14 residues. The V gene lost 5 bases and the J gene lost 1 base, with 11 bases spanning the gap. CDR1 is SQVTM, CDR2 ANQGSEA, per germline.

The genes are TRBV24-1 and TRBJ1-1, with D unclear. Germline CDR1 KGHDR, CDR2 SFDVKD. V was cut by 5 bases and J by 2 bases, with 11 bases left in between. The CDR3 is 14 residues long. The CDR3 sequence: CATSGGGRNTEAFF. The CDR3 DNA reads as TGTGCCACCAGTGGTGGAGGGAGAAACACTGAAGCTTTCTTT.

The chain is built from TRBV3-1 (or the pseudogene TRBV3-2) and TRBJ2-3; D perhaps matches TRBD2 (5 bases). Trimming pared 0 bases from V and 14 bases from J, leaving 15 bases between. The germline V gene has CDR1 LGHDT and CDR2 YNNKEL (reference sequence). This CDR3 contains 13 residues. The CDR3 loop is CASSQERGPGWYF. CDR3 in DNA: TGTGCCAGCAGCCAAGAACGCGGTCCGGGGTGGTATTTT.

This chain uses TRBV5-6 with TRBJ2-3; 7 bases map to TRBD1. The V gene end was trimmed by 3 bases and the J gene end by 1 base; junction bases not matched to a gene: 5. Germline CDR1 SGHDT, CDR2 YYEEEE. CDR3 length: 15 amino acids. In DNA form, the CDR3 reads TGTGCCAGCAGCTCGACAGGGAAGGGCACAGATACGCAGTATTTT. Amino acid sequence: CASSSTGKGTDTQYF.

The chain is built from TRBV7-6 and TRBJ2-3, with TRBD2 as a possible D gene (6 bases). This CDR3 comprises 14 residues. Germline loops: CDR1 SGHVS, CDR2 FNYEAQ. Trimming cost V 4 bases and J 3 bases, with 11 bases left between them. CDR3 bases: TGTGCCAGCAGCTGGACGGGGGTTACAGATACGCAGTATTTT. Protein: CASSWTGVTDTQYF.

The chain couples TRBV2 to TRBJ1-6; D is uncertain. The V end was cut by 4 bases, the J end by 6 bases, with 16 bases between. Per the germline V gene, CDR1 is SNHLY and CDR2 is FYNNEI. The length of the CDR3 is 16 residues. In nucleotides, the CDR3 is TGTGCCAGCAGTGCGGCCGGGAGGGAGCGTAATTCACCCCTCCACTTT. It translates to CASSAAGRERNSPLHF.